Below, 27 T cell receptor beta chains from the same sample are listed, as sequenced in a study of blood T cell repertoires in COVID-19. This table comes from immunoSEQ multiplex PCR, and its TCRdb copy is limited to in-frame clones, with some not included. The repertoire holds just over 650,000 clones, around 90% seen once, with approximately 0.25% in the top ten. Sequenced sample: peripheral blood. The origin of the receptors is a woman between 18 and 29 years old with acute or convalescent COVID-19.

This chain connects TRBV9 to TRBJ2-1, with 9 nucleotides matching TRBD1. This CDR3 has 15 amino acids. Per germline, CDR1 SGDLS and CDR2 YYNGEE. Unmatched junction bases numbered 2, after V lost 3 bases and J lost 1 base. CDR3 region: CASSADRGSYNEQFF. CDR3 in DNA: TGTGCCAGCAGCGCGGACAGGGGTTCCTACAATGAGCAGTTCTTC.

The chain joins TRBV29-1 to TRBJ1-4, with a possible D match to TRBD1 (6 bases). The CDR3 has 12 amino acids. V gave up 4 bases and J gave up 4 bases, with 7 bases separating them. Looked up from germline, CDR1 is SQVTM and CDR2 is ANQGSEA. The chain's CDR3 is CSVGTDNEKLFF. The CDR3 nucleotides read TGCAGCGTTGGGACAGATAATGAAAAACTGTTTTTT.

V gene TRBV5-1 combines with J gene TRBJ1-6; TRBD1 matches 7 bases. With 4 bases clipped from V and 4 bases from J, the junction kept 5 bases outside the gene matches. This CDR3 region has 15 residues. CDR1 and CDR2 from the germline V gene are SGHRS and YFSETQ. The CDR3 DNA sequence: TGCGCCAGCAGCGGGGGACAGACTTATAATTCACCCCTCCACTTT. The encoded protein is CASSGGQTYNSPLHF.

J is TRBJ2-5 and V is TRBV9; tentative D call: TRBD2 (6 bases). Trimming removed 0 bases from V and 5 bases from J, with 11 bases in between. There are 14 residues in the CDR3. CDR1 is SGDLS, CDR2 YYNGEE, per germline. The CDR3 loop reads CASSVDIGRETQYF. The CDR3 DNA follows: TGTGCCAGCAGCGTAGATATAGGGAGGGAGACCCAGTACTTC.

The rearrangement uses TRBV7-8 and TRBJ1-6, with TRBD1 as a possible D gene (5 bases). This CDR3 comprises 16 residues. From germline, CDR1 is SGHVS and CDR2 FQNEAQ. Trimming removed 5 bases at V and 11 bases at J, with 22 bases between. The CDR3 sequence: CASSPRETGPTPPLHF. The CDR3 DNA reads TGTGCCAGCAGCCCCCGCGAAACAGGCCCAACCCCACCCCTCCACTTT.

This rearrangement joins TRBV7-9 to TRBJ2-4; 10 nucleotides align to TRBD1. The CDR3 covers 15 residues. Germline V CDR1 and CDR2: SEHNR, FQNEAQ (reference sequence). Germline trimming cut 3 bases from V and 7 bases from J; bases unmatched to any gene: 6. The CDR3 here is CASSFRDRGSNIQYF. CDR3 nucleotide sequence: TGTGCCAGCAGCTTCCGGGACAGGGGAAGCAACATTCAGTACTTC.

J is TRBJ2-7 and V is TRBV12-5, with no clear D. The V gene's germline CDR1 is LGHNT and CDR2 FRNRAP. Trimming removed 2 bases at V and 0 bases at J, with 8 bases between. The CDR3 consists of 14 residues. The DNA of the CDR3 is TGTGCTAGTGGTTTGTTCGGAGCCTCCTACGAGCAGTACTTC. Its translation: CASGLFGASYEQYF.

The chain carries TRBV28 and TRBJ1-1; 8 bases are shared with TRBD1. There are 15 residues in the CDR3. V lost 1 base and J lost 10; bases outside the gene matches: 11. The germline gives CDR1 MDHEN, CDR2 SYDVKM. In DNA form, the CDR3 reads TGTGCCAGCAGTTTATTCGGGGCAGGGGGCTACCGAGCTTTCTTT. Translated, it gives CASSLFGAGGYRAFF.

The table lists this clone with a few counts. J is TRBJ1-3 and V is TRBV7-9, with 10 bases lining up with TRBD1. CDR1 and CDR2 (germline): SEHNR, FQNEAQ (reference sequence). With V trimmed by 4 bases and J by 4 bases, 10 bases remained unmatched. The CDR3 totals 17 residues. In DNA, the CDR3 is TGTGCCAGCAGCTCCCTGGACAGGGGGTATGAGGGAAACACCATATATTTT. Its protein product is CASSSLDRGYEGNTIYF.

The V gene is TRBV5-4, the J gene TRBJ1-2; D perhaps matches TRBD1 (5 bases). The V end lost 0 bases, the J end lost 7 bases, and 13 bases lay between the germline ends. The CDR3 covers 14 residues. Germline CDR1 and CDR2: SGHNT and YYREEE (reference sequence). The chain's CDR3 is CASSLAGRDGGYTF. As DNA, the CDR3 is TGTGCCAGCAGCTTGGCAGGCAGGGATGGTGGCTACACCTTC.

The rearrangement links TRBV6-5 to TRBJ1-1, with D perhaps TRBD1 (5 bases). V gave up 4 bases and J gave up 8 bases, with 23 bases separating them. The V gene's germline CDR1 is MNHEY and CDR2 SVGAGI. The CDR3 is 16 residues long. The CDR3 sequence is CASSSKRTDRSLEAFF. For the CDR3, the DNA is TGTGCCAGCAGTTCCAAACGGACCGACAGAAGTCTGGAAGCTTTCTTT.

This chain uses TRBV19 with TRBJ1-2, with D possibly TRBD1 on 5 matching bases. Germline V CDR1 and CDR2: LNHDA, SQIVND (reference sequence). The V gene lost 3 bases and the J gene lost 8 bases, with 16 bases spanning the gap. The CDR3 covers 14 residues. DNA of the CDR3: TGTGCCAGTAGTATTGCAACCCAGGGAGGGGGCTACACCTTC. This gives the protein CASSIATQGGGYTF.

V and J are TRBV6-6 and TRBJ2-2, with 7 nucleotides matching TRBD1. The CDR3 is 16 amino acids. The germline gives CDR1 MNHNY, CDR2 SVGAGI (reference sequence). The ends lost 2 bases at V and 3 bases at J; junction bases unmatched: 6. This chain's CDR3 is CASSYPQGVDTGELFF. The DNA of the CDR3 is TGTGCCAGCAGTTACCCTCAGGGGGTCGACACCGGGGAGCTGTTTTTT.

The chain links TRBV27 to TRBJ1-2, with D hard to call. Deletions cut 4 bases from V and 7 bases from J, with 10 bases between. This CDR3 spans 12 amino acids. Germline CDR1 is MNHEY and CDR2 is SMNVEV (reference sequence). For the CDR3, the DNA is TGTGCCAGCAGTTCCCGCCGCGGTGGCTACACCTTC. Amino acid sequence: CASSSRRGGYTF.

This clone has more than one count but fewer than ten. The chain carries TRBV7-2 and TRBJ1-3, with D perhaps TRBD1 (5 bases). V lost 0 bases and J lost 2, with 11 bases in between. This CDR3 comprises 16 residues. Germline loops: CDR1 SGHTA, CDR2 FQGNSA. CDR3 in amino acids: CASSLAGGGAGNTIYF. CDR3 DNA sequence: TGTGCCAGCAGCTTAGCGGGGGGGGGTGCTGGAAACACCATATATTTT.

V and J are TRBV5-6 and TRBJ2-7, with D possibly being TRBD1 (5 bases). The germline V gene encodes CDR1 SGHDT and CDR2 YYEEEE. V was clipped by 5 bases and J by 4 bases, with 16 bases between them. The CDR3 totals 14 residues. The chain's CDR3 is CASSRPDILYEQYF. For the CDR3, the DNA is TGTGCCAGCAGTCGCCCGGACATACTATACGAGCAGTACTTC.

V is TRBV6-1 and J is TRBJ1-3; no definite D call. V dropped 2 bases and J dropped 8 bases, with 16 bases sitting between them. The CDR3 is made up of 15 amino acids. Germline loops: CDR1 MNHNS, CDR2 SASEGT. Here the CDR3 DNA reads TGTGCCAGCAGTGAAAGTTGTTGCCCCGAGCACACCATATATTTT. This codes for CASSESCCPEHTIYF.

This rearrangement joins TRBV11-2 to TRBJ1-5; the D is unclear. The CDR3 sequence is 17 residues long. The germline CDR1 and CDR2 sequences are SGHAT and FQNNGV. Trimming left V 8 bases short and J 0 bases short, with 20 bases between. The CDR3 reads CASSPVGGAYSNQPQHF. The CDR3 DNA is TGTGCCAGCTCCCCCGTTGGAGGAGCCTATAGCAATCAGCCCCAGCATTTT.

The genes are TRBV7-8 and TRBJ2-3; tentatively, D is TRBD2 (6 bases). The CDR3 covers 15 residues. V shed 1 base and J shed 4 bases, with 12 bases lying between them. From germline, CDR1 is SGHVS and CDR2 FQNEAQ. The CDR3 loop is CASSLVGGESDTQYF. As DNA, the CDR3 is TGTGCCAGCAGCTTAGTGGGCGGGGAGTCAGATACGCAGTATTTT.

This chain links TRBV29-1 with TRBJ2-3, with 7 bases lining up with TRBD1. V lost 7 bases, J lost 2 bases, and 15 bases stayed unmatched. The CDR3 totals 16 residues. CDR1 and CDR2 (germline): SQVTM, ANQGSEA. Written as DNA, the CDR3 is TGCAGCGGACAACGAGGGTGGGGACAGAACACAGATACGCAGTATTTT. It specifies CSGQRGWGQNTDTQYF.

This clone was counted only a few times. CDR3 region: CASSQSGTGNYGYTF. Written as DNA, the CDR3 is TGCGCCAGCAGCCAATCCGGGACAGGGAACTATGGCTACACCTTC. This rearrangement joins TRBV4-3 to TRBJ1-2; 9 bases are a match to TRBD1. V was pared by 2 bases and J by 2 bases, with 3 bases of the junction left unmatched. In germline, CDR1 is LGHNA, CDR2 YSLEER. The CDR3 totals 15 residues.

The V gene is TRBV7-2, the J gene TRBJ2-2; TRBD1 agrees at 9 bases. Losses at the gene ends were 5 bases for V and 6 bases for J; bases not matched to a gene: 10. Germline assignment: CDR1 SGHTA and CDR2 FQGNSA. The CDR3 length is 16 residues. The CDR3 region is CASSPTGTGLAGELFF. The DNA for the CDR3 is TGTGCCAGCAGCCCGACCGGGACAGGGCTCGCCGGGGAGCTGTTTTTT.

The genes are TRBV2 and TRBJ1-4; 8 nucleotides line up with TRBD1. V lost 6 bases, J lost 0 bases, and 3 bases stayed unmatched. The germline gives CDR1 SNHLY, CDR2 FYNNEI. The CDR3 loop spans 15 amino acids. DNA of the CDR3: TGTGCCAGCAGCGGACAGGGAGCAACTAATGAAAAACTGTTTTTT. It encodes CASSGQGATNEKLFF. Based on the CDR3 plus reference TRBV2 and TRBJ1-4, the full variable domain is EPEVTQTPSHQVTQMGQEVILRCVPISNHLYFYWYRQILGQKVEFLVSFYNNEISEKSEIFDDQFSVERPDGSNFTLKIRSTKLEDSAMYFCASSGQGATNEKLFFGSGTQLSVL.

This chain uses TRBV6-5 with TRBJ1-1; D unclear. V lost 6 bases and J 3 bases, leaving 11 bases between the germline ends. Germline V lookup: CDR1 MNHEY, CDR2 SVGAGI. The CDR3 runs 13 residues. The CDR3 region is CASSPGGYTEAFF. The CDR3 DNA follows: TGTGCCAGCAGCCCGGGTGGGTACACTGAAGCTTTCTTT.

CDR3 in DNA: TGTGCCAGCTCACCAGGGGCCCAAGGTATCCATGGCTACACCTTC. Its translation: CASSPGAQGIHGYTF. The rearrangement uses TRBV18 and TRBJ1-2; the D gene is possibly TRBD1 (5 bases). The CDR3 loop spans 15 amino acids. Germline-derived CDR1 and CDR2 are KGHSH and LQKENI. Deletions cut 2 bases from V and 6 bases from J, with 16 bases between.

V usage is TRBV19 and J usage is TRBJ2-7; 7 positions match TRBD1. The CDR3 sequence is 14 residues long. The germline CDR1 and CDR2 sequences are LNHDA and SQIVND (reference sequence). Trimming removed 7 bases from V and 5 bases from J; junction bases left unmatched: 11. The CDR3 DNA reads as TGTGCCAGTAACCCGACGGACAGGTCCCACGAGCAGTACTTC. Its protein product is CASNPTDRSHEQYF.

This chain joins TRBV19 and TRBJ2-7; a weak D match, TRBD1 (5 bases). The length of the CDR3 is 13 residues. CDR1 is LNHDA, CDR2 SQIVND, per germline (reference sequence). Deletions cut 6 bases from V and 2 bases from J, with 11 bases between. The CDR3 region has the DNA TGTGCCAGTAGGGCCACCAGGGCCTACGAGCAGTACTTC. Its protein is CASRATRAYEQYF.